A selection of T cell receptor beta chains follows, all from one sample in a study of cytomegalovirus exposure and HLA in healthy donors. Here immunoSEQ multiplex PCR was the method, and the copy in TCRdb shows in-frame clones only, minus some. Of some 130,000 clones listed, about 71% are singletons. The sequenced sample was PBMCs. The source of these receptors is a woman aged 55-70 years in good health and CMV-seropositive. CDR3s include the opening cysteine and the closing phenylalanine or tryptophan. D genes are given only for firm matches. A row's size may be missing; if present it is once, few, many or a size class.

>once|TRBV12-5|TRBJ2-7|TRBD2
TGTGCTAGTGGACCTAGCGGGGGTTACGAGCAGTACTTC
CASGPSGGYEQYF
>-|TRBV29-1|TRBJ1-1|-
TGCAGCGTTGTTCCACGGAGCATGAACACTGAAGCTTTCTTT
CSVVPRSMNTEAFF
>-|TRBV19|TRBJ1-1|TRBD1
TGTGCCAGTAGTGCACCGGGACAGGGGAGCACTGAAGCTTTCTTT
CASSAPGQGSTEAFF
>few|TRBV4-1|TRBJ1-4|TRBD1
TGCGCCAGCAGCCCCCCGGACAGGCAAAATGAAAAACTGTTTTTT
CASSPPDRQNEKLFF
>few|TRBV15|TRBJ2-7|-
TGTGCCACCAGCAGAGATCTGAGCGAGCAGTACTTC
CATSRDLSEQYF
>-|TRBV6-6|TRBJ2-1|TRBD2
TGTGCCAGCTTATTAATTAGCGGGGGGAGATACAATGAGCAGTTCTTC
CASLLISGGRYNEQFF
>few|TRBV10-1|TRBJ1-1|TRBD1
TGCGCCAGCAGTGCAGGGGGCACTGAAGCTTTCTTT
CASSAGGTEAFF
>-|TRBV27|TRBJ1-5|-
TGTGCCAGCAGTTTGAGGGCGTCGCCTGGAAATCAGCCCCAGCATTTT
CASSLRASPGNQPQHF
>once|TRBV6-4|TRBJ1-2|-
TGTGCCAGCAGTGACTCCTCGGGCTATGGCTACACCTTC
CASSDSSGYGYTF
>few|TRBV5-1|TRBJ1-1|TRBD1
TGCGCCAGCAGCCCGGGGACAGGTCAGGGGAACACTGAAGCTTTCTTT
CASSPGTGQGNTEAFF
>-|TRBV28|TRBJ1-3|-
TGTGCCAGCAGTTTAAGCGGGCCAGGGAGCACTGGAAACACCATATATTTT
CASSLSGPGSTGNTIYF
>-|TRBV2|TRBJ2-7|TRBD2
TGTGCCAGCAGAGAGACCGGGACTAGAGACTACGAGCAGTACTTC
CASRETGTRDYEQYF
>few|TRBV20-1|TRBJ2-5|-
TGCAGTGCTACTACAGGGGAGACCCAGTACTTC
CSATTGETQYF
>-|TRBV6-6|TRBJ1-5|-
TGTGCCAGCAGGACCTCCACGGGTGACAATCAGCCCCAGCATTTT
CASRTSTGDNQPQHF
>-|TRBV7-8|TRBJ1-5|-
TGTGCCAGCAGCTTAGAGCGTCGGAGCCCTACTTTCAATCAGCCCCAGCATTTT
CASSLERRSPTFNQPQHF
>-|TRBV2|TRBJ1-5|-
TGTGCCAGCAGTGAAATGCTATGGAATCAGCCCCAGCATTTT
CASSEMLWNQPQHF
>once|TRBV28|TRBJ2-1|TRBD2
TGTGCCAGCAGTTACAAGGGACTAGCGGCCTACAATGAGCAGTTCTTC
CASSYKGLAAYNEQFF
>-|TRBV6-5|TRBJ1-3|-
TGTGCCAGCAGTTACTCGTCGACAGCGACTGGAAACACCATATATTTT
CASSYSSTATGNTIYF
>-|TRBV30|TRBJ2-3|TRBD2
TGTGCCTGGAGTGCCGGACTAGCAGCTAGCACAGATACGCAGTATTTT
CAWSAGLAASTDTQYF
>-|TRBV11-2|TRBJ2-7|-
TGTGCCAGCAGTACAGCGCAGGGCGGGCAGTACTTC
CASSTAQGGQYF
>-|TRBV6-5|TRBJ1-5|-
TGTGCCAGCACTGCGGGGGTTGATCAGCCCCAGCATTTT
CASTAGVDQPQHF
>-|TRBV7-9|TRBJ2-7|-
TGTGCCAGCAGCCCAGCAGACACTCAGGGTAACCACGAGCAGTACTTC
CASSPADTQGNHEQYF
>-|TRBV5-4|TRBJ1-2|-
TGTGCCAGCAGCTTAATAAAGGGGCACAACTATGGCTACACCTTC
CASSLIKGHNYGYTF
>-|TRBV7-3|TRBJ2-5|-
TGTGCCAGCAGCACGGGTCCGGGGAAAGAGACCCAGTACTTC
CASSTGPGKETQYF
>-|TRBV28|TRBJ1-5|-
TGTGCCAGCATCAGAGCCGGGGGGGGCAATCAGCCCCAGCATTTT
CASIRAGGGNQPQHF
>few|TRBV27|TRBJ1-6|TRBD1
TGTGCCAGCAGTTTCTCAGGGGGCTTGAATTCACCCCTCCACTTT
CASSFSGGLNSPLHF
>few|TRBV19|TRBJ1-1|TRBD1
TGTGCCAGTGGCCGGGACAGGGGATCTGAAGCTTTCTTT
CASGRDRGSEAFF
>-|TRBV27|TRBJ1-2|-
TGTGCCAGCAGCCAGGCAGGCATTAACTATGGCTACACCTTC
CASSQAGINYGYTF
>-|TRBV10-1|TRBJ2-7|TRBD2
TGCGCCAGCAGCGGGACTAACTCCTACGAGCAGTACTTC
CASSGTNSYEQYF
>-|TRBV5-1|TRBJ2-7|-
TGCGCCAGCAGCCCTCGTGAGGGTTACGAGCAGTACTTC
CASSPREGYEQYF
>-|TRBV18|TRBJ1-4|-
TGTGCCAGCTCACCGCCAGGGACTAATGAAAAACTGTTTTTT
CASSPPGTNEKLFF
>-|TRBV5-4|TRBJ2-1|TRBD1
TGTGCCAGCAGCTTGGCCGCGACAGGGGGAAGTGAGCAGTTCTTC
CASSLAATGGSEQFF
>-|TRBV27|TRBJ2-1|TRBD2
TGTGCCAGCAGTTTTAGGAGCGGGAGGAGTTCCTACAATGAGCAGTTCTTC
CASSFRSGRSSYNEQFF
>-|TRBV7-9|TRBJ2-6|-
TGTGCTATTCGCCAGGGGTCCTCTGGGGCCAACGTCCTGACTTTC
CAIRQGSSGANVLTF
>once|TRBV7-2|TRBJ1-2|-
TGTGCCAGCAGCTTAGAGACAGTCTATGGCTACACCTTC
CASSLETVYGYTF
>few|TRBV28|TRBJ1-2|-
TGTGCCAGCAGTGCAGGTTCCAGAAACTATGGCTACACCTTC
CASSAGSRNYGYTF
>-|TRBV5-1|TRBJ1-4|-
TGCGCCAGCAGCGGGGAGGTGCGAAATGAAAAACTGTTTTTT
CASSGEVRNEKLFF
>-|TRBV2|TRBJ1-6|TRBD1
TGTGCCAGCAGTCGACAGGGATTCGGAGGTTCACCCCTCCACTTT
CASSRQGFGGSPLHF
>-|TRBV5-5|TRBJ2-5|-
TGTGCCAGCAGATCGGGGAGCTATCAAGAGACCCAGTACTTC
CASRSGSYQETQYF
>-|TRBV28|TRBJ1-2|TRBD1
TGTGCCAGCAACCATGGACAGGGAAGCTATGGCTACACCTTC
CASNHGQGSYGYTF
>-|TRBV30|TRBJ2-5|TRBD2
TGTGCCTGGAGTCCGCTAGCGGGTACCCAAGAGACCCAGTACTTC
CAWSPLAGTQETQYF
>-|TRBV29-1|TRBJ1-4|-
TGCAGCGTTCAACAGGCAACTAATGAAAAACTGTTTTTT
CSVQQATNEKLFF
>-|TRBV5-4|TRBJ2-7|TRBD1
TGTGCCAGCAGCTTGGGGCAGGGGGTCGAGCAGTACTTC
CASSLGQGVEQYF
>once|TRBV28|TRBJ1-1|-
TGTGCCAGCAGTTTTCCCCAGAACACTGAAGCTTTCTTT
CASSFPQNTEAFF
>-|TRBV10-3|TRBJ2-3|TRBD2
TGTGCCATCAGTACTAGCGGACGCACAGATACGCAGTATTTT
CAISTSGRTDTQYF
>-|TRBV7-9|TRBJ2-7|-
TGTGCCACCTCCGGGGACTACGAGCAGTACTTC
CATSGDYEQYF
>-|TRBV14|TRBJ2-5|-
TGTGCCAGCAGCCAGTCCCTCCAAGAGACCCAGTACTTC
CASSQSLQETQYF
>-|TRBV6-5|TRBJ2-1|TRBD1
TGTGCCAGCAGTTCCGGGACAGGACAAAACAATGAGCAGTTCTTC
CASSSGTGQNNEQFF